This record covers a single TCR beta chain. Antigen: not known. 13 Jbeta primers and 60 Vbeta primers were used for the PCR. TCRdb's copy holds only in-frame clones and misses some; the assay was immunoSEQ multiplex PCR. The sample carries about 110,000 clones, about 70% recorded once. The sample is drawn from a study of cytomegalovirus exposure and HLA in healthy donors. Study-level points and caveats: Later analysis showed most CMV-associated TCR beta chains appearing HLA-restricted. Across all donors, roughly uniform sequencing depth was an assumption of the presence/absence analyses.

V dropped 3 bases and J dropped 4 bases, with 13 bases sitting between them. CDR1 is LNHDA and CDR2 is SQIVND in the germline V gene (reference sequence). CDR3 length equals 14 residues. Sequenced input: PBMCs. The TCR was taken from a woman in her 40s in good health and CMV-seronegative. V gene TRBV19 combines with J gene TRBJ2-7; D perhaps matches TRBD1 (6 bases). In DNA form, the CDR3 reads TGTGCCAGTAGTATCTCCACCCAGGGGTACGAGCAGTACTTC. Protein product: CASSISTQGYEQYF.